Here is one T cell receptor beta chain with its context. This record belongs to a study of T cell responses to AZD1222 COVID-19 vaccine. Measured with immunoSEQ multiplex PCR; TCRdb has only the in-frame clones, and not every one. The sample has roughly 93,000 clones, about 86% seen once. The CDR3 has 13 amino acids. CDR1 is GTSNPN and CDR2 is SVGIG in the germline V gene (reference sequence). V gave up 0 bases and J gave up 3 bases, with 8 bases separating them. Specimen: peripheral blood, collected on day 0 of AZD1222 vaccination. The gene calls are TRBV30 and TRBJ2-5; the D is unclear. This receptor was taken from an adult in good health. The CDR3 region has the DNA TGTGCCTGGAGTGTGGGTAATGAAGAGACCCAGTACTTC. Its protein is CAWSVGNEETQYF.